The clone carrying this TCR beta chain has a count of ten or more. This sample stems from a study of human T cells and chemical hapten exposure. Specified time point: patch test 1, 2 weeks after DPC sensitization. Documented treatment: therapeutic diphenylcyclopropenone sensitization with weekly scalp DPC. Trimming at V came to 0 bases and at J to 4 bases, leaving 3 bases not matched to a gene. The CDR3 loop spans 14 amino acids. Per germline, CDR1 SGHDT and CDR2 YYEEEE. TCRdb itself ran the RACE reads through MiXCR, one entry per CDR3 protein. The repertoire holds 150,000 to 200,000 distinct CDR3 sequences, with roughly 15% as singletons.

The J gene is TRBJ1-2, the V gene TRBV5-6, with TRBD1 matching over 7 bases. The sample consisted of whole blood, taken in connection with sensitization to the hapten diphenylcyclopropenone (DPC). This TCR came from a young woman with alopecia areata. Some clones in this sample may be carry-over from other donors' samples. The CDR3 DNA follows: TGTGCCAGCAGCTTGGAGGACAGGATCTATGGCTACACCTTC. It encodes CASSLEDRIYGYTF.